A selection of T cell receptor beta chains follows, all from one sample in a study of cytomegalovirus exposure and HLA in healthy donors. Sequencing was performed with immunoSEQ multiplex PCR; in TCRdb, only in-frame clones are kept and a portion is missing. The sample lists 150,000 to 200,000 clones; approximately 81% were seen once. Material for sequencing was PBMCs. The source is a boy aged 5-17 years in good health and CMV-seronegative. CDR3s include the opening cysteine and the closing phenylalanine or tryptophan. Fields, in order: CDR3 length, D gene, V gene, CDR3 protein. A D gene is named only where the DNA matches it firmly.

>14|.|TRBV7-6
CASRLRDPNSPLHF
>16|TRBD1|TRBV5-6
CASRPVGQGANYGYTF
>13|.|TRBV19
CASSMHREETQYF
>13|.|TRBV6-1
CASSEQGSYGYTF
>12|.|TRBV7-3
CASSLRGGELFF
>13|.|TRBV5-6
CASSLDRSYEQYF
>14|TRBD2|TRBV29-1
CSVGRLAAYNEQFF
>14|.|TRBV7-2
CASSLGGVMETQYF
>13|.|TRBV19
CASSSGKNTEAFF
>16|.|TRBV28
CASSKKGAGAGNTIYF
>14|.|TRBV6-5
CASSTTTMNTEAFF
>14|.|TRBV4-3
CASSQDLTVDGYTF
>16|.|TRBV5-6
CASSPPGTGGVTEAFF
>13|.|TRBV5-1
CASSGTRQETQYF
>14|.|TRBV9
CASSVTGTGNTIYF
>17|.|TRBV5-1
CASSLALGNSVPGELFF
>16|TRBD2|TRBV4-2
CASSQERASGYYEQYF
>15|TRBD1|TRBV10-3
CAIKGADPSTDTQYF
>18|.|TRBV9
CASSVKPSVHRVNSPLHF
>14|TRBD1|TRBV7-2
CASTPGQGTYEQYF
>13|.|TRBV6-1
CASTPSSSYEQYF
>14|TRBD1|TRBV27
CASSDRGINEKLFF
>15|.|TRBV6-1
CASKIFRVLSYEQYF
>12|.|TRBV2
CASRRQAYGYTF
>12|TRBD1|TRBV10-3
CAITDRGHEQYF
>15|.|TRBV4-1
CASSQISGQVEKLFF
>16|.|TRBV18
CASSPWRRTNTGELFF
>15|TRBD1|TRBV5-1
CASSLGQGASYEQYF
>15|.|TRBV5-1
CASSPQTIFHHEQYF
>16|TRBD2|TRBV13
CASSFWRGSDSDTQYF
>14|.|TRBV5-6
CASSPRGGRTEAFF
>13|.|TRBV28
CASSHNRVVKLFF
>15|.|TRBV19
CASSIAGPRGTEAFF
>15|.|TRBV11-2
CASRKWDTLNTEAFF
>12|.|TRBV2
CASSTYDYEQYF
>15|.|TRBV10-3
CAISHRDRSYQPQHF
>13|.|TRBV4-1
CASSQQGSYEQYF